This T cell receptor beta chain was retrieved from a study of T cell repertoires in cytomegalovirus infection. Study details: Public signatures in TCR beta pointed to CMV infection and matching HLA type.

This clonotype was detected only a few times. TCRdb reprocessed the reads via MiXCR and lists one record per CDR3 protein. The sample has approximately 320,000 distinct CDR3 sequences, around 9.5% seen once; the top ten hold about 4.5%. The clonotype originates from a human donor in good health (CMV status not recorded). Some clones in this sample may be carry-over from other donors' samples. Sample: PBMCs.

CDR3 nucleotides: TGCGCCAGCAGCTTGGGAGGGACAGGGGGTAGCAATCAGCCCCAGCATTTT. Translating it yields CASSLGGTGGSNQPQHF. The chain employs TRBV5-1 and TRBJ1-5; TRBD1 aligns across 11 bases. The ends lost 0 bases at V and 0 bases at J; junction bases unmatched: 2. The germline CDR1 and CDR2 sequences are SGHRS and YFSETQ. The CDR3 runs to 17 residues.